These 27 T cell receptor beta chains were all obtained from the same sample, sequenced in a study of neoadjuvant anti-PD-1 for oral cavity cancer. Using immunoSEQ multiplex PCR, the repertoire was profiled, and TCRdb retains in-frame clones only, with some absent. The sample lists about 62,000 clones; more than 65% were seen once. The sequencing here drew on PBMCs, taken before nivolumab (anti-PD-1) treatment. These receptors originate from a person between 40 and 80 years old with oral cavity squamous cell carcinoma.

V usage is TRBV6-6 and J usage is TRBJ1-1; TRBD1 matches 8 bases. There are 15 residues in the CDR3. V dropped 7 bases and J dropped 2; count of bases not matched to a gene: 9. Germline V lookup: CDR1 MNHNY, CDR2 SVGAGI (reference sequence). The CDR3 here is CASTPGQGQNTEAFF. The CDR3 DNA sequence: TGTGCCAGCACCCCAGGACAGGGACAAAACACTGAAGCTTTCTTT.

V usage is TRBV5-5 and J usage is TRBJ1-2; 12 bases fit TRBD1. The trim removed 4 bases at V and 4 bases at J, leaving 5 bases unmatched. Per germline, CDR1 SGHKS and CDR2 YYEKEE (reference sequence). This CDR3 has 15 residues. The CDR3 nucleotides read TGTGCCAGCAGCCCGGGACAGGGGGCACCCTATGGCTACACCTTC. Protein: CASSPGQGAPYGYTF.

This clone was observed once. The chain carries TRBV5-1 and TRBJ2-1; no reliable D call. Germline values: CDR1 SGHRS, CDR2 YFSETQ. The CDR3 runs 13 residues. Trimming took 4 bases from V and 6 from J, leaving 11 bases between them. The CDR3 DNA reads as TGCGCCAGCAGCCAATTAGTTACCAATGAGCAGTTCTTC. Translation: CASSQLVTNEQFF.

This CDR3 reads CASSLTRKNTEAFF. Here the CDR3 DNA reads TGTGCCAGCAGCTTAACCAGGAAGAACACTGAAGCTTTCTTT. The chain carries TRBV7-3 and TRBJ1-1; D is undetermined. Germline assignment: CDR1 SGHTA and CDR2 FQGTGA. V lost 0 bases and J 1 base, leaving 6 bases between the germline ends. The CDR3 is 14 residues long.

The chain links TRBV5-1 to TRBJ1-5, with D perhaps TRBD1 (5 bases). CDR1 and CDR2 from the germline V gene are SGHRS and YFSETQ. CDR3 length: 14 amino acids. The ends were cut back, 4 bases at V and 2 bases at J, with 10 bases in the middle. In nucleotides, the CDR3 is TGCGCCAGCAGCGACAGCGGTGGCAATCAGCCCCAGCATTTT. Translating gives CASSDSGGNQPQHF.

The CDR3 spells CASSFENTGELFF. The CDR3 region has the DNA TGCGCCAGCAGCTTCGAGAACACCGGGGAGCTGTTTTTT. The genes are TRBV5-1 and TRBJ2-2; no definite D call. Trimming left V 2 bases short and J 1 base short, with 3 bases between. CDR1 is SGHRS and CDR2 is YFSETQ in the germline V gene. This CDR3 is built from 13 residues.

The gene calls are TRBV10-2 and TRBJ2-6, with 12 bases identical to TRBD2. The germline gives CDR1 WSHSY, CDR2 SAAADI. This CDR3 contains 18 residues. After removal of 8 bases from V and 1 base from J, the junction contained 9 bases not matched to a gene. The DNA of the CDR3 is TGCGCCAGCCACCCGACTAGCGGGAGAAGATCTGGGGCCAACGTCCTGACTTTC. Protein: CASHPTSGRRSGANVLTF.

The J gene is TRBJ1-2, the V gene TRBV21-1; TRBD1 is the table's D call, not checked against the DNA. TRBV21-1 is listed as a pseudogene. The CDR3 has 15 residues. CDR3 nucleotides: TGTGCCAGCAGCAACCTGGACAGGGGGAGATATGGCTACACCTTC. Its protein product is CASSNLDRGRYGYTF.

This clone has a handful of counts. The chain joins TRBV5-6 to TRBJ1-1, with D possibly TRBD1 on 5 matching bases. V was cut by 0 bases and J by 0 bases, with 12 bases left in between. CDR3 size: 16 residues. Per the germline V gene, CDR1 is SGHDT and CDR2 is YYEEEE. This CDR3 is CASSLVPGGVNTEAFF. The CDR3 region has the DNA TGTGCCAGCAGCTTGGTGCCAGGAGGGGTGAACACTGAAGCTTTCTTT.

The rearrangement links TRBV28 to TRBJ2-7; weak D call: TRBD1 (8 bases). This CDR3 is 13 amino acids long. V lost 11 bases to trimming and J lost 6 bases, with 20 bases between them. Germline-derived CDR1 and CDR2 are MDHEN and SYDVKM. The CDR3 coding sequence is TGTGCCGTCGCCGGACAGGGACTACGCGAGCAGTACTTC. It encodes CAVAGQGLREQYF.

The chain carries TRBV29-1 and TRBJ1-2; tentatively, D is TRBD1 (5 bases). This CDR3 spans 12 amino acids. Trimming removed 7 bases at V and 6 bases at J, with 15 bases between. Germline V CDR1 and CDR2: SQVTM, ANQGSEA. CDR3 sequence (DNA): TGCAGCGCCGTACAGGCCCCTCATGGCTACACCTTC. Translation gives CSAVQAPHGYTF. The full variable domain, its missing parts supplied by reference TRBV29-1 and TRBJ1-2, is SAVISQKPSRDICQRGTSLTIQCQVDSQVTMMFWYRQQPGQSLTLIATANQGSEATYESGFVIDKFPISRPNLTFSTLTVSNMSPEDSSIYLCSAVQAPHGYTFGSGTRLTVV.

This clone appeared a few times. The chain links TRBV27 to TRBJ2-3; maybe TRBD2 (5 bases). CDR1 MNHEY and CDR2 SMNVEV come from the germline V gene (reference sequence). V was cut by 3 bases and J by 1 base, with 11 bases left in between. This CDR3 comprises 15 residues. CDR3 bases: TGTGCCAGCAGTTTCCGGAGAGGGCGCACAGATACGCAGTATTTT. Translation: CASSFRRGRTDTQYF.

The CDR3 DNA sequence: TGTGCCAGCACCGTGACTAGCGGGACCCTCTACGAGCAGTACTTC. As protein: CASTVTSGTLYEQYF. This chain connects TRBV28 to TRBJ2-7; 11 bases line up with TRBD2. The V and J ends lost 7 bases and 3 bases, in that order; junction bases with no gene match: 8. CDR1 and CDR2 from the germline V gene are MDHEN and SYDVKM. The CDR3 loop spans 15 amino acids.

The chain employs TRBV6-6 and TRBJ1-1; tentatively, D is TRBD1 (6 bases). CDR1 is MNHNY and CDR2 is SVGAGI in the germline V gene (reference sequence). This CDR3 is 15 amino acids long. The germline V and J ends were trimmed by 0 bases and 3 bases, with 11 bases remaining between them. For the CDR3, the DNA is TGTGCCAGCAGTTACTCTAGGGGGACGGACACTGAAGCTTTCTTT. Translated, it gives CASSYSRGTDTEAFF.

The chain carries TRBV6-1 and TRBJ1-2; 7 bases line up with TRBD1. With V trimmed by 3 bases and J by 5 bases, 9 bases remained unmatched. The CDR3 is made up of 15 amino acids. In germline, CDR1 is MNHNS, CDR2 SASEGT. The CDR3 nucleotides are TGTGCCAGCAGTGACCGGGACAGCCGATTTTATGGCTACACCTTC. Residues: CASSDRDSRFYGYTF.

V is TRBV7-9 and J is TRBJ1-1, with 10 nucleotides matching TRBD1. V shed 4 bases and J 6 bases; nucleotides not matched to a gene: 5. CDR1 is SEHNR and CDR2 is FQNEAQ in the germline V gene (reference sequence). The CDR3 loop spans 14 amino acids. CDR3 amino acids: CASSSDRGEAEAFF. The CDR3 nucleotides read TGTGCCAGCAGCTCGGACAGGGGGGAGGCTGAAGCTTTCTTT.

Here the CDR3 DNA reads TGTGCCAGCGCCCCGGGACAGGGGGCACATGGCTACACCTTC. It encodes CASAPGQGAHGYTF. The chain joins TRBV28 to TRBJ1-2; 12 bases fit TRBD1. Germline CDR1 reads MDHEN; CDR2 reads SYDVKM. This CDR3 region has 14 residues. The junction had 7 bases not matched to a gene; V was cut back by 8 bases and J by 6 bases.

Here the CDR3 DNA reads TGCGCCAGCAGCTCCAGGGGTCCGGACGAGCAGTACTTC. Encoded protein: CASSSRGPDEQYF. The rearrangement uses TRBV5-1 and TRBJ2-7, with a possible D match to TRBD1 (6 bases). Germline loops: CDR1 SGHRS, CDR2 YFSETQ. The CDR3 is made up of 13 amino acids. The V and J ends lost 3 bases and 5 bases respectively, with 12 bases between them.

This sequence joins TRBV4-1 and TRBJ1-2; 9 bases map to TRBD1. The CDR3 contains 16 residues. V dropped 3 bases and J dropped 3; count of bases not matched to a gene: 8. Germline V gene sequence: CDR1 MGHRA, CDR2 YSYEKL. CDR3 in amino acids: CASSHEGQGSHYGYTF. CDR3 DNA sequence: TGCGCCAGCAGCCACGAGGGACAGGGATCACACTATGGCTACACCTTC.

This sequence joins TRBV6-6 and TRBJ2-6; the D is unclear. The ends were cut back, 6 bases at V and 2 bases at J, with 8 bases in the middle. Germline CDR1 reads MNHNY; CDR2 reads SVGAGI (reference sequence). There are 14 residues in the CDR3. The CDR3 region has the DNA TGTGCCAGCAGGGTGATAACTGGGGCCAACGTCCTGACTTTC. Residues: CASRVITGANVLTF.

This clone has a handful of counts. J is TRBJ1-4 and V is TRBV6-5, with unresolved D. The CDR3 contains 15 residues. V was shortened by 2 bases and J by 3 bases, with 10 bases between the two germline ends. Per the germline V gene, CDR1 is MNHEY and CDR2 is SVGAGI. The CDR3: CASSYRGVPNEKLFF. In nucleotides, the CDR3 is TGTGCCAGCAGTTACCGGGGAGTCCCTAATGAAAAACTGTTTTTT.

CDR3: CASSSGGNSGNTIYF. For the CDR3, the DNA is TGTGCCAGCAGTTCGGGGGGAAACTCTGGAAACACCATATATTTT. This chain uses TRBV6-5 with TRBJ1-3; possible D gene TRBD1, 5 bases. The CDR3 spans 15 residues. Trimming shortened V by 4 bases and J by 0 bases, and 10 bases separated the two germline ends. Germline CDR1 MNHEY, CDR2 SVGAGI.

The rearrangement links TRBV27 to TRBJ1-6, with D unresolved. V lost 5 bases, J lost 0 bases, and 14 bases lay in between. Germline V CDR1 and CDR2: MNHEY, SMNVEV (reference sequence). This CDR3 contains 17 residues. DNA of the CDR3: TGTGCCAGCAGTCTATTCCACCAGGCCTCCTATAATTCACCCCTCCACTTT. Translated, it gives CASSLFHQASYNSPLHF.

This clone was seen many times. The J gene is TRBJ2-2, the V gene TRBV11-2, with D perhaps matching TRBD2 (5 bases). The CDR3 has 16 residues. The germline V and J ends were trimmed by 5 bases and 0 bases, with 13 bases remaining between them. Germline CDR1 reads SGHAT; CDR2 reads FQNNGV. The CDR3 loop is CASSLGGFANTGELFF. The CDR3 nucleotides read TGTGCCAGCAGCCTGGGCGGGTTCGCGAACACCGGGGAGCTGTTTTTT.

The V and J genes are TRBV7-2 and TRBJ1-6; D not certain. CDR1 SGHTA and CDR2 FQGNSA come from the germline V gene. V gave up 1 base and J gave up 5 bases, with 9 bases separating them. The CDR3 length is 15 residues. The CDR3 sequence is CASSLDGGNNSPLHF. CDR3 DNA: TGTGCCAGCAGCTTAGACGGTGGGAATAATTCACCCCTCCACTTT.

The CDR3 DNA follows: TGCGCCAGCAGCCAAGATTGGGGGACAGGTCCCCTGTTTTTT. Translation: CASSQDWGTGPLFF. V usage is TRBV4-1 and J usage is TRBJ2-2, with 8 nucleotides matching TRBD1. The CDR3 is 14 residues long. Unmatched junction bases numbered 8, after V lost 0 bases and J lost 14 bases. CDR1 and CDR2 (germline): MGHRA, YSYEKL.

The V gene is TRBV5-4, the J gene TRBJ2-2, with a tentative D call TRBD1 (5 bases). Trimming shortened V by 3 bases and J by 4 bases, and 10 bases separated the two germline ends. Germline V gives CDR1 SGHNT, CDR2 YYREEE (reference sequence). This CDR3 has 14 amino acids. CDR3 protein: CASSWRTTTGELFF. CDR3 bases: TGTGCCAGCAGCTGGCGGACAACCACCGGGGAGCTGTTTTTT.